These 17 T cell receptor beta chains were sequenced from one sample in a study of early T cells in non-severe SARS-CoV-2 infection. Using its own MiXCR run on the 5' RACE reads, TCRdb lists one record per CDR3 protein. This sample carries 60,000 or so distinct CDR3 sequences, roughly an eighth of them seen once, and the ten largest clones take about 1.3%. The sample was whole blood, taken at baseline. The receptors stem from an adult who was a healthcare worker with PCR-confirmed SARS-CoV-2 infection or an uninfected control (not recorded which).

This clonotype was counted a few times. Here the CDR3 DNA reads TGTGCCAGCAGCTTTATGACGGGAGATCAGCCCCAGCATTTT. Translation gives CASSFMTGDQPQHF. V and J are TRBV7-2 and TRBJ1-5; no clear D gene. Germline V CDR1 and CDR2: SGHTA, FQGNSA. V was cut by 3 bases and J by 5 bases, with 11 bases left in between. The CDR3 has 14 amino acids.

This clonotype was seen at least ten times. This chain links TRBV7-8 with TRBJ1-4; tentative D call: TRBD1 (6 bases). V lost 3 bases, J lost 8 bases, and 16 bases lay in between. The CDR3 is 15 amino acids. Germline lookup yields CDR1 SGHVS and CDR2 FQNEAQ. In DNA, the CDR3 is TGTGCCAGCAGCTTGGCTGCGGGACATCGAGAAAAACTGTTTTTT. It yields the protein CASSLAAGHREKLFF.

The chain recombines TRBV7-9 with TRBJ1-6; the D is unclear. This CDR3 is built from 14 residues. V lost 5 bases and J lost 8, with 13 bases in between. Germline V gene data show CDR1 as SEHNR and CDR2 as FQNEAQ (reference sequence). The CDR3 loop is CASSPGFFDSPLHF. The CDR3 DNA is TGTGCCAGCAGCCCGGGGTTTTTTGATTCACCCCTCCACTTT.

The V call is TRBV10-3, the J call TRBJ1-5; no clear D. Germline V gives CDR1 ENHRY, CDR2 SYGVKD. The CDR3 is made up of 13 amino acids. Trimming took off 4 bases at V and 4 bases at J, with 8 bases between the two ends. The CDR3 loop reads CAISGDLNQPQHF. CDR3 bases: TGTGCCATCAGTGGAGACCTTAATCAGCCCCAGCATTTT.

Written as DNA, the CDR3 is TGCAGTGCTAGACTTCTCGAAAACACCATATATTTT. It specifies CSARLLENTIYF. This chain connects TRBV20-1 to TRBJ1-3; no reliable D call. There are 12 residues in the CDR3. Germline lookup yields CDR1 DFQATT and CDR2 SNEGSKA (reference sequence). Trimming removed 2 bases from V and 6 bases from J, with 8 bases in between.

This clonotype came up a few times. The chain couples TRBV29-1 to TRBJ1-1; 9 bases align to TRBD1. Germline values: CDR1 SQVTM, CDR2 ANQGSEA. After removal of 5 bases from V and 5 bases from J, the junction contained 6 bases not matched to a gene. This CDR3 has 13 amino acids. The CDR3, as DNA: TGCAGCGTTCGAACAGGGGGCGGGACTGAAGCTTTCTTT. Protein sequence: CSVRTGGGTEAFF.

J is TRBJ2-3 and V is TRBV19; 7 nucleotides match TRBD2. This CDR3 comprises 15 residues. The germline V gene has CDR1 LNHDA and CDR2 SQIVND (reference sequence). V was pared by 6 bases and J by 1 base, with 7 bases of the junction left unmatched. DNA for the CDR3: TGTGCCAGTAGAATGCTAGCGGAAGGCACAGATACGCAGTATTTT. Translated, it gives CASRMLAEGTDTQYF.

A few counts support this clonotype. The J gene is TRBJ2-3, the V gene TRBV19; tentative D call: TRBD1 (5 bases). This CDR3 spans 14 amino acids. The V gene lost 3 bases and the J gene lost 2 bases, with 9 bases spanning the gap. Per germline, CDR1 LNHDA and CDR2 SQIVND (reference sequence). CDR3 nucleotides: TGTGCCAGTAGTATCTACGGACACACAGATACGCAGTATTTT. Translated, it gives CASSIYGHTDTQYF.

The V gene is TRBV6-1, the J gene TRBJ2-4; D perhaps matches TRBD1 (5 bases). This CDR3 has 18 amino acids. The V end was cut by 7 bases, the J end by 0 bases, with 22 bases between. Per germline, CDR1 MNHNS and CDR2 SASEGT. In nucleotides, the CDR3 is TGTGCCAGCACAACCGGGTCCGACAGAACTCTAGCCAAAAACATTCAGTACTTC. Translated: CASTTGSDRTLAKNIQYF.

The sample holds many counts of this clonotype. The genes are TRBV27 and TRBJ2-3; D may be TRBD2 (5 bases). V lost 2 bases, J lost 0 bases, and 6 bases lay in between. The CDR3 spans 14 residues. CDR1 and CDR2 from the germline V gene are MNHEY and SMNVEV (reference sequence). The CDR3 coding sequence is TGTGCCAGCAGTTTACGCGGGAGCACAGATACGCAGTATTTT. It encodes CASSLRGSTDTQYF.

This clonotype was recorded at least ten times. This chain links TRBV7-2 with TRBJ1-3; the D is unclear. CDR1 and CDR2 (germline): SGHTA, FQGNSA. V was clipped by 1 base and J by 0 bases, with 4 bases between them. This CDR3 is built from 14 residues. The CDR3 reads CASSLEGSGNTIYF. CDR3 coding DNA: TGTGCCAGCAGCTTAGAGGGCTCTGGAAACACCATATATTTT.

In its sample, this clonotype was seen many times. The rearrangement links TRBV6-2 or TRBV6-3 to TRBJ2-5; 8 bases fit TRBD2. Germline CDR1 and CDR2: MNHEY and SVGEGT. CDR3 length equals 15 residues. The ends lost 2 bases at V and 1 base at J; junction bases unmatched: 3. CDR3 loop: CASSYTTSGQETQYF. In DNA, the CDR3 is TGTGCCAGCAGTTACACCACTAGCGGCCAAGAGACCCAGTACTTC.

This clonotype was detected a few times. The gene calls are TRBV15 and TRBJ2-7; 7 positions match TRBD1. With 0 bases clipped from V and 4 bases from J, the junction kept 12 bases outside the gene matches. The CDR3 has 17 residues. Germline V gene lookup returns CDR1 LNHNV and CDR2 YYDKDF (reference sequence). CDR3 coding DNA: TGTGCCACCAGCAGAGATCAGGGTGCCGGGACAGTTTACGAGCAGTACTTC. Its protein is CATSRDQGAGTVYEQYF.

This rearrangement joins TRBV6-5 to TRBJ2-3; perhaps TRBD1 as D (5 bases). The CDR3 is 15 residues long. Germline CDR1 reads MNHEY; CDR2 reads SVGAGI. V was shortened by 0 bases and J by 6 bases, with 13 bases between the two germline ends. DNA for the CDR3: TGTGCCAGCAGTTACTCATTGGGGCGAAGGGATACGCAGTATTTT. Translated: CASSYSLGRRDTQYF.

The rearrangement links TRBV5-1 to TRBJ2-2, with no clear D. Trimming shortened V by 4 bases and J by 2 bases, and 21 bases separated the two germline ends. The V gene's germline CDR1 is SGHRS and CDR2 YFSETQ. The CDR3 has 18 residues. The CDR3 protein is CASSIRTSLTPNTGELFF. CDR3 sequence (DNA): TGCGCCAGCAGCATTAGGACGTCTTTGACACCAAACACCGGGGAGCTGTTTTTT. The whole variable domain, remainder taken from reference TRBV5-1 and TRBJ2-2, is KAGVTQTPRYLIKTRGQQVTLSCSPISGHRSVSWYQQTPGQGLQFLFEYFSETQRNKGNFPGRFSGRQFSNSRSEMNVSTLELGDSALYLCASSIRTSLTPNTGELFFGEGSRLTVL.

This chain connects TRBV2 to TRBJ2-2; possibly TRBD1 or TRBD2 for D (5 bases each). The CDR3 runs to 15 residues. Trimming removed 4 bases from V and 1 base from J, with 10 bases in between. Germline V lookup: CDR1 SNHLY, CDR2 FYNNEI. The CDR3 region is CASSVEGKNTGELFF. The CDR3 DNA reads TGTGCCAGCAGTGTTGAGGGGAAGAACACCGGGGAGCTGTTTTTT.

This chain links TRBV7-6 with TRBJ2-5; TRBD2 matches at 10 bases. Germline trimming cut 5 bases from V and 4 bases from J; bases unmatched to any gene: 4. The CDR3 spans 14 residues. The germline CDR1 and CDR2 sequences are SGHVS and FNYEAQ. CDR3 in amino acids: CASSPSGSGETQYF. Here the CDR3 DNA reads TGTGCCAGCAGCCCTAGCGGGAGTGGAGAGACCCAGTACTTC.